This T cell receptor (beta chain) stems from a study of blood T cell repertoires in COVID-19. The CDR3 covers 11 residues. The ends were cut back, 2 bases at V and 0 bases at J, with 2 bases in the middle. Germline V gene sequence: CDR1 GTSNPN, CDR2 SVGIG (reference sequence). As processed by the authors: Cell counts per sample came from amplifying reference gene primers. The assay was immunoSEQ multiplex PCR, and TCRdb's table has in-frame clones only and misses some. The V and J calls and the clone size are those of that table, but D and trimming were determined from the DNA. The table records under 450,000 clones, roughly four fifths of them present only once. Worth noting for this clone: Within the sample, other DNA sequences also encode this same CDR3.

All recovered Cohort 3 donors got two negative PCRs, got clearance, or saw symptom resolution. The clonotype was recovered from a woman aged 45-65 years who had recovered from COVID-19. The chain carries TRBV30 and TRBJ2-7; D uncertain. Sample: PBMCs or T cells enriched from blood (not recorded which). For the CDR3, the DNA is TGTGCCTGGAGTCGCTCCTACGAGCAGTACTTC. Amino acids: CAWSRSYEQYF.